This record covers a single TCR beta chain. This table comes from immunoSEQ multiplex PCR, and its TCRdb copy is limited to in-frame clones, with some not included. The sample consists of about 310,000 clones, 87% of them appearing once. The data stem from a study of blood T cell repertoires in COVID-19. Material for sequencing was peripheral blood. The clonotype was recovered from a man between 45 and 60 years old with active or convalescent COVID-19.

The CDR3 DNA follows: TGTGCCAGCAGCTTGGGCCTAGCTGAGACCGGGGAGCTGTTTTTT. Protein sequence: CASSLGLAETGELFF. This chain links TRBV5-8 with TRBJ2-2; weak D call: TRBD2 (5 bases). V lost 0 bases and J 5 bases, leaving 11 bases between the germline ends. The germline gives CDR1 SGHTS, CDR2 YDEGEE. The CDR3 is made up of 15 amino acids.